The 13 T cell receptor beta chains given below trace back to one sample, sequenced in a study of siplizumab effects on memory and regulatory T cells. Assay used: immunoSEQ multiplex PCR; TCRdb lists only in-frame clones, some missing. There are around 100,000 clones in the sample; less than 95% occur only once, and approximately 1.4% lies in the top ten. The material sequenced was non-Treg CD4+ T cells sorted from blood. The receptors were sampled from a human donor in good health.

This chain uses TRBV6-1 with TRBJ1-1; D not resolved. The V end was cut by 8 bases, the J end by 6 bases, with 16 bases between. Germline loops: CDR1 MNHNS, CDR2 SASEGT. The CDR3 is 13 residues long. The CDR3 loop is CASVVSLRSEAFF. The DNA of the CDR3 is TGTGCCAGCGTAGTGAGCCTGAGGTCTGAAGCTTTCTTT.

The chain combines TRBV5-1 with TRBJ2-5; D is unclear. Germline V gene sequence: CDR1 SGHRS, CDR2 YFSETQ. The CDR3 runs 13 residues. V dropped 4 bases and J dropped 1 base, with 8 bases sitting between them. CDR3 DNA sequence: TGCGCCAGCAGCCCAGTGGGCCAAGAGACCCAGTACTTC. It is translated as CASSPVGQETQYF.

This clone was seen a handful of times. The chain has TRBV7-2 and TRBJ1-1; maybe TRBD1 (5 bases). The length of the CDR3 is 13 residues. Germline values: CDR1 SGHTA, CDR2 FQGNSA. Trimming removed 5 bases at V and 7 bases at J, with 14 bases between. CDR3 nucleotide sequence: TGTGCCAGCAGCATAGGGACGGAATATGAAGCTTTCTTT. This gives the protein CASSIGTEYEAFF. Looking up the rest from reference TRBV7-2 and TRBJ1-1 gives the full variable domain: GAGVSQSPSNKVTEKGKDVELRCDPISGHTALYWYRQSLGQGLEFLIYFQGNSAPDKSGLPSDRFSAERTGGSVSTLTIQRTQQEDSAVYLCASSIGTEYEAFFGQGTRLTVV.

V and J are TRBV2 and TRBJ2-5; perhaps TRBD2 as D (5 bases). The CDR3 has 17 residues. The germline CDR1 and CDR2 sequences are SNHLY and FYNNEI. V was clipped by 0 bases and J by 0 bases, with 14 bases between them. The CDR3 DNA is TGTGCCAGCAGTGAAGCGCTTTTGCTAGCTTACCAAGAGACCCAGTACTTC. Translating it yields CASSEALLLAYQETQYF.

This chain uses TRBV11-2 with TRBJ2-1, with 11 bases identical to TRBD2. J lost 4 bases, V lost 4 bases, and 6 bases had no gene match. From germline, CDR1 is SGHAT and CDR2 FQNNGV. The CDR3 length is 16 residues. The DNA for the CDR3 is TGTGCCAGCAGCTCCTCGGGACTAGCGGTTTACAATGAGCAGTTCTTC. This codes for CASSSSGLAVYNEQFF.

A few counts support this clone. The DNA for the CDR3 is TGTGCCAGCAGCGTATCAGGACAGTTCGATACGCAGTATTTT. Translation gives CASSVSGQFDTQYF. The rearrangement uses TRBV9 and TRBJ2-3; possible D gene TRBD1, 6 bases. V was shortened by 1 base and J by 6 bases, with 12 bases between the two germline ends. The CDR3 runs to 14 residues. The germline V gene has CDR1 SGDLS and CDR2 YYNGEE.

The chain has TRBV28 and TRBJ2-1; 7 nucleotides agree with TRBD1. The CDR3 runs to 15 residues. The junction had 8 bases not matched to a gene; V was cut back by 5 bases and J by 4 bases. Germline V gene sequence: CDR1 MDHEN, CDR2 SYDVKM. In nucleotides, the CDR3 is TGTGCCAGCAGTACCGACAGGGTACTGTACAATGAGCAGTTCTTC. Its protein is CASSTDRVLYNEQFF.

This chain connects TRBV20-1 to TRBJ1-4; a possible D gene is TRBD1 (6 bases). The CDR3 has 11 amino acids. Germline V gives CDR1 DFQATT, CDR2 SNEGSKA (reference sequence). V lost 6 bases, J lost 11 bases, and 13 bases lay in between. The CDR3 DNA follows: TGCAGTGCCAACAGGGAAGGGAAACTGTTTTTT. It is translated as CSANREGKLFF.

The chain is built from TRBV7-9 and TRBJ2-7; 9 bases match TRBD1. Germline lookup yields CDR1 SEHNR and CDR2 FQNEAQ (reference sequence). The CDR3 is 16 amino acids. J was trimmed by 7 bases and V by 5 bases; bases with no gene match: 15. CDR3 loop: CASSPSRWTGVWEQYF. CDR3 DNA sequence: TGTGCCAGCAGCCCTTCGCGGTGGACAGGGGTCTGGGAGCAGTACTTC.

The sample holds one count of this clone. The rearrangement uses TRBV5-1 and TRBJ2-2, with 16 nucleotides matching TRBD2. Germline CDR1 and CDR2: SGHRS and YFSETQ. The J segment lost 4 bases and the V segment lost 4 bases, leaving 7 bases of the junction unmatched. This CDR3 has 18 amino acids. CDR3 nucleotides: TGCGCCAGCAGCGAGGGACTAGCGGGAGGGCGTGGCACCGGGGAGCTGTTTTTT. The encoded protein is CASSEGLAGGRGTGELFF.

V usage is TRBV9 and J usage is TRBJ2-7; D possibly corresponds to TRBD1 (5 bases). Germline V gene lookup returns CDR1 SGDLS and CDR2 YYNGEE. The CDR3 runs 16 residues. V lost 2 bases and J 1 base, leaving 16 bases between the germline ends. The CDR3 reads CASSVTPWSGSYEQYF. In nucleotides, the CDR3 is TGTGCCAGCAGCGTGACTCCCTGGTCAGGGTCCTACGAGCAGTACTTC. The complete variable domain, with remaining parts taken from reference TRBV9 and TRBJ2-7, reads DSGVTQTPKHLITATGQRVTLRCSPRSGDLSVYWYQQSLDQGLQFLIQYYNGEERAKGNILERFSAQQFPDLHSELNLSSLELGDSALYFCASSVTPWSGSYEQYFGPGTRLTVT.

The chain links TRBV7-9 to TRBJ2-1, with a weak D call TRBD1 (6 bases). Between the trimmed V and J ends, which lost 8 bases and 8 bases, there was a span of 10 bases. CDR3 size: 11 residues. CDR1 and CDR2 (germline): SEHNR, FQNEAQ (reference sequence). This CDR3 is CASARGDEQFF. CDR3 nucleotides: TGTGCCAGCGCCAGGGGCGATGAGCAGTTCTTC.

The chain joins TRBV29-1 to TRBJ2-3; 8 bases align to TRBD1. V trimming: 5 bases; J trimming: 4 bases; junction bases outside the gene matches: 5. CDR1 is SQVTM, CDR2 ANQGSEA, per germline. The CDR3 totals 13 residues. CDR3 region: CSVLQGGSDTQYF. In nucleotides, the CDR3 is TGCAGCGTTCTACAGGGGGGCTCAGATACGCAGTATTTT.